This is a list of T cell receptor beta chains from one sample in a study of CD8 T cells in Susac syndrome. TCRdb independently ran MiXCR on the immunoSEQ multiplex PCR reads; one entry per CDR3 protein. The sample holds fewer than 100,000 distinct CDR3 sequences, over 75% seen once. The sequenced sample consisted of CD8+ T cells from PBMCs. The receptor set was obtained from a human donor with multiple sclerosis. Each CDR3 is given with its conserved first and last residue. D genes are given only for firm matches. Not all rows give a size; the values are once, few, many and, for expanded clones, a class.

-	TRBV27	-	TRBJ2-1	TGTGTCCTCGGGTCGAATAACAATGAGCAGTTCTTC	CVLGSNNNEQFF
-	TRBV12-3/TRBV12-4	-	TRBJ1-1	TGTGCCAGCCTCGGGGCTCCTAGGACTGAAGCTTTCTTT	CASLGAPRTEAFF
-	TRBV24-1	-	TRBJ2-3	TGTGCCACCATGGGGCAACGTGACAGCACAGATACGCAGTATTTT	CATMGQRDSTDTQYF
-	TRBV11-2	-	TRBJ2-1	TGTGCCAGCAGCCCGGGGACTTCTGCCTACAATGAGCAGTTCTTC	CASSPGTSAYNEQFF
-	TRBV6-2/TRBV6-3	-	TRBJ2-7	TGTGCCAGCAGTTACCTGGACTCGAACTACGAGCAGTACTTC	CASSYLDSNYEQYF
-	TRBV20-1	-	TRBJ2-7	TGCAGTGCTAGGCCTGGGTTGGGCGAGCAGTACTTC	CSARPGLGEQYF
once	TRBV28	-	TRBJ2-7	TGTGCCAGCAGTCTCCTCGGGCCTCTTGGGGAGCAGTACTTC	CASSLLGPLGEQYF
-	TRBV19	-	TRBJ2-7	TGTGCCAGTAGGTCATTTGGGGGCTCCTACGAGCAGTACTTC	CASRSFGGSYEQYF
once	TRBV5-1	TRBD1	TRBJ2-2	TGCGCCAGCAGCCCAGGGACAGGGGATGGGGAGCTGTTTTTT	CASSPGTGDGELFF
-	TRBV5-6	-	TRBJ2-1	TGTGCCAGCAGCTCGTGGCGGCCGGGGGATGAGCAGTTCTTC	CASSSWRPGDEQFF
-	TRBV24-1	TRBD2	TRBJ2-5	TGTGCCACCAGTGGCTCTTCTAGCGGGGAAGAGACCCAGTACTTC	CATSGSSSGEETQYF
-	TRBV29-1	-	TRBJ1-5	TGCAGCGGGGCGGAGGGTCCGGGGCAGCCCCAGCATTTT	CSGAEGPGQPQHF
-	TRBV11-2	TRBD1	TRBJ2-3	TGTGCCAGCAGCTTAGCCTACAGGGGTACAGATACGCAGTATTTT	CASSLAYRGTDTQYF
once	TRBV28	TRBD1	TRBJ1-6	TGTGCCAGCAGACAAGGGGGCGCGGATAATTCACCCCTCCACTTT	CASRQGGADNSPLHF
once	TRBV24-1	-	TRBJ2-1	TGTGCCACCAGTGACTCGAATTCTAGCCCCCGCAATGAGCAGTTCTTC	CATSDSNSSPRNEQFF
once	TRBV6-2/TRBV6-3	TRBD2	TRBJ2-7	TGTGCCAGCAGTCTACAGCGGGGGGGCCTATACGACGAGCAGTACTTC	CASSLQRGGLYDEQYF
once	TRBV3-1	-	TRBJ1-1	TGTGCCAGCAGCCAAGATCTGGGGATGGTGACTGAAGCTTTCTTT	CASSQDLGMVTEAFF
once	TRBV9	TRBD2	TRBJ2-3	TGTGCCAGCAGCGTAGAGGGTTCCCTAGCGGTCCTTACAGATACGCAGTATTTT	CASSVEGSLAVLTDTQYF
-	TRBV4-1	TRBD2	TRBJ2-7	TGCGCCAGCAGCCCTAGCGGGAGAGGCTACGAGCAGTACTTC	CASSPSGRGYEQYF
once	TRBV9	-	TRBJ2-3	TGTGCCAGCAGCCCTACAGGGATAAACACAGATACGCAGTATTTT	CASSPTGINTDTQYF